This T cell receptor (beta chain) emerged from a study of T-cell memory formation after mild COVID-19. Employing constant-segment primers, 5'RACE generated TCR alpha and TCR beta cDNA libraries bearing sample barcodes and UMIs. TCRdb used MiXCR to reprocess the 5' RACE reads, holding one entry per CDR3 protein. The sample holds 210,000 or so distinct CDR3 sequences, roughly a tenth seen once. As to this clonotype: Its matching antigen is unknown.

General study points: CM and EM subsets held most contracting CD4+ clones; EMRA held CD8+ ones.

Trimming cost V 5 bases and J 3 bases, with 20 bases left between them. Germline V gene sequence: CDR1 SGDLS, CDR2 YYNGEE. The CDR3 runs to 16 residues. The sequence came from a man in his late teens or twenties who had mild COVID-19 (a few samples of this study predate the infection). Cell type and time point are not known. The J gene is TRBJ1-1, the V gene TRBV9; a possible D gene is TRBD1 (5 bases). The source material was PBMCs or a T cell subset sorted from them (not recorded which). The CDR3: CASSRNSGDRYTEAFF. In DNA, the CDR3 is TGTGCCAGCAGTCGAAACAGCGGGGACCGTTACACTGAAGCTTTCTTT.